Listed here are 18 T cell receptor beta chains from one sample, sequenced in a study of blood T cell repertoires in COVID-19. Clones were sequenced by immunoSEQ multiplex PCR, and TCRdb holds only the in-frame ones, with some missing. The data hold approximately 90,000 clones, with 70% to 90% observed a single time. The material sequenced was peripheral blood. These TCRs come from a man in his sixties with acute or convalescent COVID-19.

This chain uses TRBV5-1 with TRBJ1-1, with 9 bases aligning to TRBD1. Looked up from germline, CDR1 is SGHRS and CDR2 is YFSETQ. J was trimmed by 7 bases and V by 2 bases; bases with no gene match: 12. This CDR3 is built from 16 residues. The CDR3 here is CASSLRGQGMPIEAFF. Here the CDR3 DNA reads TGCGCCAGCAGCTTACGAGGACAGGGGATGCCTATTGAAGCTTTCTTT.

This rearrangement joins TRBV12-1 to TRBJ2-7; the D segment call TRBD2 is taken from the table without a DNA check. TRBV12-1 is an annotated pseudogene. The CDR3 length is 14 residues. For the CDR3, the DNA is TGTGCCAGCAGACGGGGGGGCCTGGGCTACGAGCAGTACTTC. Protein product: CASRRGGLGYEQYF.

This sequence joins TRBV13 and TRBJ2-2; 11 bases map to TRBD1. The CDR3 spans 15 residues. Germline V gene data show CDR1 as PRHDT and CDR2 as FYEKMQ (reference sequence). J gave up 5 bases and V 5 bases, and 4 bases lay outside the gene matches. The CDR3 loop reads CASSRDRGRTGELFF. The CDR3 DNA reads as TGTGCCAGCAGCCGGGACAGGGGGAGAACCGGGGAGCTGTTTTTT.

The chain employs TRBV18 and TRBJ2-2, with unresolved D. Trimming pared 5 bases from V and 4 bases from J, leaving 11 bases between. From germline, CDR1 is KGHSH and CDR2 LQKENI. The CDR3 covers 14 residues. The CDR3: CASSVNKPTGELFF. CDR3 coding DNA: TGTGCCAGCTCAGTCAATAAGCCCACCGGGGAGCTGTTTTTT. The full variable domain, rest sourced from reference TRBV18 and TRBJ2-2, is NAGVMQNPRHLVRRRGQEARLRCSPMKGHSHVYWYRQLPEEGLKFMVYLQKENIIDESGMPKERFSAEFPKEGPSILRIQQVVRGDSAAYFCASSVNKPTGELFFGEGSRLTVL.

The chain carries TRBV5-1 and TRBJ1-2, with 8 bases aligning to TRBD1. Losses at the gene ends were 0 bases for V and 14 bases for J; bases not matched to a gene: 6. The CDR3 extends over 12 amino acids. Germline assignment: CDR1 SGHRS and CDR2 YFSETQ. The CDR3 reads CASSLEDRVLTF. For the CDR3, the DNA is TGCGCCAGCAGCTTGGAGGACAGGGTACTAACCTTC.

The rearrangement joins TRBV6-4 to TRBJ1-1, with 8 bases that match TRBD1. The CDR3 consists of 14 residues. V lost 6 bases, J lost 5 bases, and 8 bases stayed unmatched. Germline CDR1 reads MRHNA; CDR2 reads SNTAGT. Written as DNA, the CDR3 is TGTGCCAGCAGAGAGACAGGGGAGTCTACTGAAGCTTTCTTT. This gives the protein CASRETGESTEAFF.

The chain is built from TRBV6-5 and TRBJ1-2, with 10 bases lining up with TRBD1. Looked up from germline, CDR1 is MNHEY and CDR2 is SVGAGI. The length of the CDR3 is 15 residues. V lost 5 bases to trimming and J lost 4 bases; unmatched junction nucleotides: 7. The CDR3 is CASSRGTGESYGYTF. The CDR3 nucleotides read TGTGCCAGCAGTCGAGGGACAGGGGAATCCTATGGCTACACCTTC.

The chain carries TRBV7-8 and TRBJ1-6; a weak D match, TRBD1 (6 bases). Between the trimmed V and J ends, which lost 5 bases and 4 bases, there was a span of 12 bases. In germline, CDR1 is SGHVS, CDR2 FQNEAQ. The CDR3 runs 15 residues. The DNA for the CDR3 is TGTGCCAGCAGCGTCCGGGACACTTATAATTCACCCCTCCACTTT. It encodes CASSVRDTYNSPLHF.

The J gene is TRBJ1-2, the V gene TRBV5-1; a possible D gene is TRBD1 (5 bases). The ends were cut back, 2 bases at V and 3 bases at J, with 14 bases in the middle. The germline V gene has CDR1 SGHRS and CDR2 YFSETQ. The CDR3 covers 15 residues. CDR3 loop: CASSLDRPGDYGYTF. The CDR3 DNA sequence: TGCGCCAGCAGCTTAGACAGACCGGGGGACTATGGCTACACCTTC. Full variable domain (rest looked up from reference TRBV5-1 and TRBJ1-2): KAGVTQTPRYLIKTRGQQVTLSCSPISGHRSVSWYQQTPGQGLQFLFEYFSETQRNKGNFPGRFSGRQFSNSRSEMNVSTLELGDSALYLCASSLDRPGDYGYTFGSGTRLTVV.

In this sample, this clone turned up a few times. DNA of the CDR3: TGTGCCAGCAGTTTTCATCCCAATGAGCAGTTCTTC. This translates into CASSFHPNEQFF. The chain has TRBV12-3 or TRBV12-4 and TRBJ2-1; D gene unclear. The CDR3 spans 12 residues. The V end lost 3 bases, the J end lost 6 bases, and 6 bases lay between the germline ends.

The chain recombines TRBV7-2 with TRBJ2-7; 7 nucleotides align to TRBD1. The CDR3 sequence is 12 residues long. Per germline, CDR1 SGHTA and CDR2 FQGNSA. The ends lost 1 base at V and 12 bases at J; junction bases unmatched: 6. The CDR3 nucleotides are TGTGCCAGCAGCTTAGAGACAGGGAAGCGGTACTTC. Amino acid sequence: CASSLETGKRYF. Full variable domain (remainder filled in from reference TRBV7-2 and TRBJ2-7): GAGVSQSPSNKVTEKGKDVELRCDPISGHTALYWYRQSLGQGLEFLIYFQGNSAPDKSGLPSDRFSAERTGGSVSTLTIQRTQQEDSAVYLCASSLETGKRYFGPGTRLTVT.

V usage is TRBV27 and J usage is TRBJ1-2; 12 bases align to TRBD1. Per the germline V gene, CDR1 is MNHEY and CDR2 is SMNVEV (reference sequence). CDR3 length: 15 amino acids. The trim removed 3 bases at V and 6 bases at J, leaving 5 bases unmatched. Written as DNA, the CDR3 is TGTGCCAGCAGTTTTCTGGGACAGGGGGCTGATGGCTACACCTTC. Its protein product is CASSFLGQGADGYTF.

The rearrangement uses TRBV11-3 and TRBJ2-3; 10 nucleotides line up with TRBD2. The V segment lost 2 bases and the J segment 6 bases; nucleotides outside the gene matches: 8. Germline CDR1 SGHNT, CDR2 YENEEA. The CDR3 is made up of 16 amino acids. CDR3: CASSLSGLAGADTQYF. Here the CDR3 DNA reads TGTGCCAGCAGCTTAAGCGGGCTAGCGGGGGCTGATACGCAGTATTTT.

The rearrangement links TRBV6-5 to TRBJ1-2; D unclear. This CDR3 contains 13 residues. Germline loops: CDR1 MNHEY, CDR2 SVGAGI. Between the trimmed V and J ends, which lost 7 bases and 4 bases, there was a span of 13 bases. This CDR3 reads CASKEVSTYGYTF. As DNA, the CDR3 is TGTGCCAGCAAAGAGGTATCGACCTATGGCTACACCTTC.

The chain has TRBV27 and TRBJ1-4, with D uncertain. V was trimmed by 6 bases and J by 4 bases, leaving 15 bases between them. In germline, CDR1 is MNHEY, CDR2 SMNVEV (reference sequence). The CDR3 runs 15 residues. CDR3 region: CASRSLGGYNEKLFF. CDR3 DNA sequence: TGTGCCAGCAGATCCCTGGGAGGGTATAATGAAAAACTGTTTTTT.

The genes are TRBV5-4 and TRBJ2-3, with D possibly being TRBD2 (7 bases). V lost 3 bases and J lost 6, with 20 bases in between. Germline CDR1 reads SGHNT; CDR2 reads YYREEE (reference sequence). This CDR3 has 16 residues. The CDR3 bases are TGTGCCAGCAGCTCCCCGGGACTAACGAGGGGGGATACGCAGTATTTT. Encoded protein: CASSSPGLTRGDTQYF.

This chain joins TRBV19 and TRBJ2-1, with 7 bases that match TRBD2. V trimming: 3 bases; J trimming: 7 bases; junction bases outside the gene matches: 12. Per germline, CDR1 LNHDA and CDR2 SQIVND (reference sequence). The CDR3 runs 16 residues. CDR3: CASSMTTGAGRNEQFF. The CDR3 nucleotides are TGTGCCAGTAGTATGACGACGGGAGCGGGGCGAAATGAGCAGTTCTTC.

V and J are TRBV12-3 or TRBV12-4 and TRBJ1-2; D remains unclear. CDR3 size: 11 residues. Trimming removed 6 bases at V and 6 bases at J, with 8 bases between. CDR3 protein: CASSRSHGYTF. As DNA, the CDR3 is TGTGCCAGCAGCCGGAGCCATGGCTACACCTTC.